The next 14 T cell receptor beta chains were all read from a single sample in a study of radiation and T cells in renal cell carcinoma (dated by TCRdb to the early 2020s). The time point tag for this specimen amounts to: baseline pretreatment blood. The sample's treatment or condition label is to be understood as: 15 Gy SBRT to primary tumor, nephrectomy 4 weeks later. The library was built by means of the immunoSEQ multiplex PCR assay. In TCRdb, the immuneACCESS table is reduced to in-frame sequences with V and J assigned. These tables do not hold every clone; where another copy was compared, an unresolved V gene accounts for under half, and the others remain unexplained. This sample gives about 130,000 clones in total; roughly 90% of them show up just once. The ten largest clonotypes hold approximately 12% of the sample. This material consisted of blood, taken from a patient whose treatment included radiotherapy and nephrectomy. Every receptor here comes from a woman between 45 and 60 years old with renal cell carcinoma.

This rearrangement joins TRBV2 to TRBJ2-7; D is possibly TRBD1 or TRBD2 (5 bases each). V lost 6 bases and J lost 3, with 18 bases in between. CDR3 length equals 15 residues. CDR1 SNHLY and CDR2 FYNNEI come from the germline V gene. This chain's CDR3 is CASRALGTGIYEQYF. In DNA, the CDR3 is TGTGCCAGCAGGGCTCTCGGGACGGGGATCTACGAGCAGTACTTC.

This chain connects TRBV7-6 to TRBJ1-5; 7 bases are a match to TRBD1. Trimming at V came to 4 bases and at J to 7 bases, leaving 4 bases not matched to a gene. Germline V gene lookup returns CDR1 SGHVS and CDR2 FNYEAQ. The CDR3 loop spans 13 amino acids. Here the CDR3 reads CASSSGGAQPQHF. The DNA for the CDR3 is TGTGCCAGCAGCTCAGGGGGGGCCCAGCCCCAGCATTTT.

CDR3 nucleotides: TGTGCCAGCAGTGAATACCACTCCTCGACAGGGGTGATCTCAGATACGCAGTATTTT. Translation: CASSEYHSSTGVISDTQYF. The gene calls are TRBV2 and TRBJ2-3, with 8 nucleotides matching TRBD1. Trimming at V came to 2 bases and at J to 4 bases, leaving 17 bases not matched to a gene. The CDR3 is 19 amino acids. The germline CDR1 and CDR2 sequences are SNHLY and FYNNEI.

The J gene is TRBJ1-2, the V gene TRBV4-3, with D possibly matching TRBD1 (5 bases). The V end was cut by 0 bases, the J end by 3 bases, with 14 bases between. This CDR3 spans 16 amino acids. The germline CDR1 and CDR2 sequences are LGHNA and YSLEER. The CDR3 is CASSQDWGEGYYGYTF. In nucleotides, the CDR3 is TGCGCCAGCAGCCAAGATTGGGGGGAGGGGTACTATGGCTACACCTTC.

V and J are TRBV6-6 and TRBJ1-4; D is perhaps TRBD1 (5 bases). CDR3 length: 13 residues. V was clipped by 7 bases and J by 8 bases, with 14 bases between them. Germline CDR1 MNHNY, CDR2 SVGAGI (reference sequence). The CDR3 DNA sequence: TGTGCCAGCAACTCAGGGAGGGAAGAAAAACTGTTTTTT. Residues: CASNSGREEKLFF.

In this sample, this clone turned up a few times. J is TRBJ1-2 and V is TRBV6-5; maybe TRBD1 (5 bases). The length of the CDR3 is 14 residues. Germline loops: CDR1 MNHEY, CDR2 SVGAGI. Trimming cost V 6 bases and J 2 bases, with 13 bases left between them. The CDR3 coding sequence is TGTGCCAGCAGGCCCGGGACGGGGAACTATGGCTACACCTTC. Translation gives CASRPGTGNYGYTF.

The chain has TRBV6-6 and TRBJ2-3, with D perhaps matching TRBD1 or TRBD2 (6 bases each). From germline, CDR1 is MNHNY and CDR2 SVGAGI (reference sequence). Trimming removed 8 bases at V and 3 bases at J, with 15 bases between. The CDR3 is made up of 14 amino acids. CDR3: CASLEGGETDTQYF. The CDR3 bases are TGTGCCAGCCTTGAGGGGGGAGAGACAGATACGCAGTATTTT.

The chain has TRBV19 and TRBJ1-5; perhaps TRBD1 as D (6 bases). Germline CDR1 is LNHDA and CDR2 is SQIVND (reference sequence). The CDR3 covers 13 residues. V lost 5 bases to trimming and J lost 6 bases, with 11 bases between them. The CDR3 sequence: CASSATGTQPQHF. The CDR3 region has the DNA TGTGCCAGTAGTGCTACAGGGACTCAGCCCCAGCATTTT.

The V and J genes are TRBV5-1 and TRBJ1-2, with a possible D match to TRBD1 (6 bases). The V end lost 4 bases, the J end lost 4 bases, and 17 bases lay between the germline ends. The CDR3 is 15 residues long. Germline V gene sequence: CDR1 SGHRS, CDR2 YFSETQ. In DNA form, the CDR3 reads TGCGCCAGCAGCCCCGGTAGGGGGAATGGCTATGGCTACACCTTC. This translates into CASSPGRGNGYGYTF.

This clone was seen a few times. Here the CDR3 DNA reads TGTGCCAGCAGCTTGAGAGGGAATGGCTACACCTTC. Its protein is CASSLRGNGYTF. The chain employs TRBV6-5 and TRBJ1-2; D is ambiguous. Trimming removed 6 bases at V and 6 bases at J, with 11 bases between. Germline-derived CDR1 and CDR2 are MNHEY and SVGAGI. This CDR3 is 12 amino acids long.

This rearrangement joins TRBV11-3 to TRBJ1-2; D gene unclear. V was cut by 3 bases and J by 6 bases, with 20 bases left in between. The CDR3 length is 16 residues. Germline V gives CDR1 SGHNT, CDR2 YENEEA. The CDR3 sequence is CASSFPDDTLEHGYTF. DNA for the CDR3: TGTGCCAGCAGCTTCCCCGATGACACCCTAGAGCATGGCTACACCTTC.

This chain links TRBV7-2 with TRBJ2-3, with D perhaps TRBD1 (6 bases). V was trimmed by 5 bases and J by 1 base, leaving 10 bases between them. The CDR3 sequence is 14 residues long. Germline loops: CDR1 SGHTA, CDR2 FQGNSA. The CDR3 protein is CASSLEGGTDTQYF. CDR3 sequence (DNA): TGTGCCAGCAGCCTCGAGGGGGGCACAGATACGCAGTATTTT.

This clone was detected a few times. The rearrangement links TRBV5-1 to TRBJ1-1; TRBD1 is a possible D gene (5 bases). Trimming removed 3 bases from V and 1 base from J, with 10 bases in between. The V gene's germline CDR1 is SGHRS and CDR2 YFSETQ. This CDR3 is built from 14 residues. The CDR3 region has the DNA TGCGCCAGCAGCTCTCAGGACACGAACACTGAAGCTTTCTTT. Amino acid sequence: CASSSQDTNTEAFF.

The V call is TRBV6-1, the J call TRBJ2-2; either TRBD1 or TRBD2 may supply D (5 bases each). Germline V CDR1 and CDR2: MNHNS, SASEGT. There are 13 residues in the CDR3. Trimming left V 10 bases short and J 1 base short, with 10 bases between. CDR3 in amino acids: CATGTENTGELFF. The CDR3 DNA sequence: TGTGCCACAGGGACGGAGAACACCGGGGAGCTGTTTTTT.